The 27 T cell receptor beta chains below all came from one sample that was sequenced in a study of shared T cell receptors in the human thymus. TCRdb keeps only in-frame clones here, not all; method: immunoSEQ multiplex PCR. The table shows under 450,000 clones, with around 93% occurring only once. Sequenced: thymocytes. These receptors all stem from a human donor.

This chain connects TRBV28 to TRBJ1-2, with TRBD1 as a possible D gene (6 bases). This CDR3 is 14 amino acids long. Germline CDR1 reads MDHEN; CDR2 reads SYDVKM. V dropped 3 bases and J dropped 8 bases, with 16 bases sitting between them. Written as DNA, the CDR3 is TGTGCCAGCAGTTTCATGACAGGTGCTGGGGGCTACACCTTC. This translates into CASSFMTGAGGYTF.

The chain has TRBV14 and TRBJ1-1; 10 positions match TRBD1. The CDR3 totals 14 residues. Trimming at V came to 6 bases and at J to 7 bases, leaving 8 bases not matched to a gene. Germline CDR1 is SGHDN and CDR2 is FVKESK. This CDR3 is CASRRQGAKSEAFF. CDR3 bases: TGTGCCAGCAGGCGACAGGGGGCTAAGAGTGAAGCTTTCTTT.

The genes are TRBV18 and TRBJ2-1, with a possible D match to TRBD1 (5 bases). This CDR3 is 17 amino acids long. Trimming removed 3 bases at V and 0 bases at J, with 15 bases between. Per the germline V gene, CDR1 is KGHSH and CDR2 is LQKENI. The CDR3 DNA sequence: TGTGCCAGCTCACCGGGATGGGGCGTAAGCTCCTACAATGAGCAGTTCTTC. Residues: CASSPGWGVSSYNEQFF.

The chain couples TRBV7-6 to TRBJ2-5, with D hard to call. Trimming shortened V by 1 base and J by 4 bases, and 4 bases separated the two germline ends. Per the germline V gene, CDR1 is SGHVS and CDR2 is FNYEAQ. The length of the CDR3 is 12 residues. The CDR3, as DNA: TGTGCCAGCAGCTTAGATCCAGAGACCCAGTACTTC. Amino acids: CASSLDPETQYF.

This chain joins TRBV14 and TRBJ2-1; the match to TRBD1 covers 9 bases. Germline V gene sequence: CDR1 SGHDN, CDR2 FVKESK. The CDR3 is 16 amino acids. The junction had 9 bases not matched to a gene; V was cut back by 1 base and J by 8 bases. CDR3 amino acids: CASSQGDREAYDEQFF. CDR3 sequence (DNA): TGTGCCAGCAGCCAAGGGGACAGGGAGGCTTACGATGAGCAGTTCTTC.

The chain joins TRBV27 to TRBJ1-5; 9 bases fit TRBD1. The J segment lost 1 base and the V segment lost 8 bases, leaving 6 bases of the junction unmatched. Germline assignment: CDR1 MNHEY and CDR2 SMNVEV (reference sequence). The CDR3 length is 15 residues. The CDR3 region is CASRRQGVSNQPQHF. The CDR3 DNA follows: TGTGCCAGCCGACGACAGGGGGTAAGCAATCAGCCCCAGCATTTT.

This clone has just a few counts. V is TRBV30 and J is TRBJ1-2; D unresolved. Germline V gene lookup returns CDR1 GTSNPN and CDR2 SVGIG (reference sequence). V gave up 4 bases and J gave up 7 bases, with 13 bases separating them. The CDR3 contains 12 residues. This CDR3 is CAWTHGRTGYTF. CDR3 coding DNA: TGTGCCTGGACCCACGGACGCACTGGCTACACCTTC.

V is TRBV6-4 and J is TRBJ2-2, with 11 bases fitting TRBD2. V lost 6 bases, J lost 3 bases, and 6 bases stayed unmatched. From germline, CDR1 is MRHNA and CDR2 SNTAGT. The CDR3 loop spans 16 amino acids. CDR3: CASRATSGDYTGELFF. The CDR3 bases are TGTGCCAGCAGAGCGACTAGCGGGGATTACACCGGGGAGCTGTTTTTT.

The chain uses TRBV10-2 and TRBJ1-2; no reliable D call. Trimming removed 0 bases from V and 4 bases from J, with 6 bases in between. Germline CDR1 and CDR2: WSHSY and SAAADI. CDR3 length: 13 amino acids. The CDR3: CASSESTPYGYTF. Written as DNA, the CDR3 is TGCGCCAGCAGTGAGTCCACCCCCTATGGCTACACCTTC.

The chain combines TRBV10-1 with TRBJ2-3; no firm D call. The length of the CDR3 is 14 residues. V shed 4 bases and J shed 2 bases, with 10 bases lying between them. Per the germline V gene, CDR1 is WNHNN and CDR2 is SYGVQD (reference sequence). The CDR3 loop reads CASSVWSLTDTQYF. The CDR3 region has the DNA TGCGCCAGCAGTGTCTGGAGTCTCACAGATACGCAGTATTTT.

The rearrangement uses TRBV5-6 and TRBJ1-2; no definite D call. The CDR3 is made up of 16 amino acids. Trimming stripped 3 bases from V and 0 bases from J, with 15 bases between. CDR1 and CDR2 (germline): SGHDT, YYEEEE. The CDR3 is CASSYGEHPANYGYTF. The CDR3 DNA reads as TGTGCCAGCAGCTATGGTGAGCACCCGGCTAACTATGGCTACACCTTC.

The J gene is TRBJ2-7, the V gene TRBV9, with D possibly being TRBD1 or TRBD2 (6 bases each). CDR1 is SGDLS, CDR2 YYNGEE, per germline. This CDR3 has 17 amino acids. Trimming left V 0 bases short and J 0 bases short, with 16 bases between. The CDR3, as DNA: TGTGCCAGCAGCGTAGATGGGCGGGACATGAGCTCCTACGAGCAGTACTTC. It is translated as CASSVDGRDMSSYEQYF.

The chain joins TRBV14 to TRBJ2-5; TRBD2 is a possible D gene (6 bases). Germline V gene sequence: CDR1 SGHDN, CDR2 FVKESK. The CDR3 runs to 15 residues. Trimming removed 5 bases at V and 2 bases at J, with 15 bases between. This CDR3 reads CASSRVLAPQETQYF. The DNA for the CDR3 is TGTGCCAGCAGCAGGGTCCTAGCGCCGCAAGAGACCCAGTACTTC.

The V and J genes are TRBV5-4 and TRBJ1-3; D possibly corresponds to TRBD1 (5 bases). Between the trimmed V and J ends, which lost 2 bases and 0 bases, there was a span of 6 bases. This CDR3 comprises 14 residues. CDR1 and CDR2 (germline): SGHNT, YYREEE (reference sequence). CDR3 DNA: TGTGCCAGCAGCTTCGACAGCTCTGGAAACACCATATATTTT. Translated: CASSFDSSGNTIYF.

The chain joins TRBV19 to TRBJ2-1; D is uncertain. The CDR3 covers 12 residues. Germline V gives CDR1 LNHDA, CDR2 SQIVND (reference sequence). The V end was cut by 6 bases, the J end by 15 bases, with 18 bases between. CDR3 DNA sequence: TGTGCCAGTAGCATTGTCGGTCCCCCGTGGTTCTTC. Translating it yields CASSIVGPPWFF. The full variable domain, in which reference TRBV19 and TRBJ2-1 provide the parts outside the CDR3, is DGGITQSPKYLFRKEGQNVTLSCEQNLNHDAMYWYRQDPGQGLRLIYYSQIVNDFQKGDIAEGYSVSREKKESFPLTVTSAQKNPTAFYLCASSIVGPPWFFGPGTRLTVL.

This chain links TRBV2 with TRBJ2-7; maybe TRBD2 (6 bases). The CDR3 length is 15 residues. The V end was cut by 7 bases, the J end by 3 bases, with 19 bases between. CDR1 and CDR2 (germline): SNHLY, FYNNEI. The CDR3 sequence is CASNRTSREVYEQYF. CDR3 nucleotide sequence: TGTGCCAGCAACCGAACCTCTAGGGAGGTCTACGAGCAGTACTTC. Based on the CDR3 plus reference TRBV2 and TRBJ2-7, the full variable domain is EPEVTQTPSHQVTQMGQEVILRCVPISNHLYFYWYRQILGQKVEFLVSFYNNEISEKSEIFDDQFSVERPDGSNFTLKIRSTKLEDSAMYFCASNRTSREVYEQYFGPGTRLTVT.

In its sample, this clone was seen once. The chain joins TRBV28 to TRBJ2-4, with D possibly TRBD2 on 6 matching bases. Trimming took 3 bases from V and 3 from J, leaving 15 bases between them. This CDR3 is built from 16 residues. Germline lookup yields CDR1 MDHEN and CDR2 SYDVKM. CDR3 loop: CASSFRISGFKNIQYF. The CDR3 region has the DNA TGTGCCAGCAGTTTTCGTATTAGCGGCTTCAAAAACATTCAGTACTTC.

This chain connects TRBV5-5 to TRBJ2-7; TRBD1 matches at 10 bases. V trimming: 4 bases; J trimming: 6 bases; junction bases outside the gene matches: 4. This CDR3 is built from 13 residues. Looked up from germline, CDR1 is SGHKS and CDR2 is YYEKEE (reference sequence). The CDR3 spells CASSGDRGREQYF. The CDR3 DNA reads TGTGCCAGCAGCGGCGACAGGGGGCGCGAGCAGTACTTC.

The CDR3 reads CASRSIFSGNTIYF. CDR3 sequence (DNA): TGTGCCAGCAGATCTATTTTCTCTGGAAACACCATATATTTT. This chain connects TRBV25-1 to TRBJ1-3; unclear D gene. The CDR3 length is 14 residues. Germline V gives CDR1 MGHDK, CDR2 SYGVNS. V was trimmed by 6 bases and J by 0 bases, leaving 9 bases between them.

CDR3 protein: CASMGHETQYF. The CDR3 region has the DNA TGTGCCAGCATGGGGCACGAGACCCAGTACTTC. The chain joins TRBV6-5 to TRBJ2-5, with D possibly being TRBD1 (5 bases). The V gene's germline CDR1 is MNHEY and CDR2 SVGAGI. Trimming removed 7 bases at V and 5 bases at J, with 8 bases between. CDR3 length equals 11 residues.

The V and J genes are TRBV11-2 and TRBJ1-2, with D tentatively TRBD1 (5 bases). The CDR3 contains 14 residues. Per germline, CDR1 SGHAT and CDR2 FQNNGV. The V end lost 2 bases, the J end lost 3 bases, and 10 bases lay between the germline ends. DNA of the CDR3: TGTGCCAGCAGCTTATATACAGGAGACTATGGCTACACCTTC. The encoded protein is CASSLYTGDYGYTF.

The V and J genes are TRBV27 and TRBJ1-3; a possible D gene is TRBD1 (6 bases). V was shortened by 5 bases and J by 1 base, with 12 bases between the two germline ends. The CDR3 runs to 15 residues. Per the germline V gene, CDR1 is MNHEY and CDR2 is SMNVEV (reference sequence). CDR3 amino acids: CASSQHQGSGNTIYF. The CDR3 nucleotides read TGTGCCAGCAGTCAACACCAGGGGTCTGGAAACACCATATATTTT.

The rearrangement links TRBV6-5 to TRBJ2-1, with a tentative D call TRBD1 (6 bases). The CDR3 covers 15 residues. In germline, CDR1 is MNHEY, CDR2 SVGAGI. Trimming took off 6 bases at V and 1 base at J, with 13 bases between the two ends. The CDR3 DNA reads as TGTGCCAGCAGCTCGGGACAACTTTCCTACAATGAGCAGTTCTTC. Its translation is CASSSGQLSYNEQFF.

The rearrangement links TRBV5-4 to TRBJ2-7, with D unresolved. The length of the CDR3 is 16 residues. The V end lost 0 bases, the J end lost 3 bases, and 16 bases lay between the germline ends. Germline V CDR1 and CDR2: SGHNT, YYREEE (reference sequence). CDR3 amino acids: CASSLGSTSAYYEQYF. CDR3 DNA sequence: TGTGCCAGCAGCTTGGGCTCTACAAGTGCGTACTACGAGCAGTACTTC.

The chain uses TRBV2 and TRBJ2-1, with D possibly being TRBD2 (5 bases). The V gene lost 6 bases and the J gene lost 1 base, with 7 bases spanning the gap. Germline CDR1 is SNHLY and CDR2 is FYNNEI. The CDR3 runs to 13 residues. Here the CDR3 reads CASRLVSYNEQFF. In DNA form, the CDR3 reads TGTGCCAGCAGACTAGTGTCCTACAATGAGCAGTTCTTC.

The J gene is TRBJ2-1, the V gene TRBV7-9; possibly TRBD1 or TRBD2 for D (6 bases each). The CDR3 is 18 residues long. The V gene lost 1 base and the J gene lost 4 bases, with 20 bases spanning the gap. Looked up from germline, CDR1 is SEHNR and CDR2 is FQNEAQ (reference sequence). The CDR3 nucleotides are TGTGCCAGCAGCTTAGACCCATCTTTAGGGGGGATATACAATGAGCAGTTCTTC. Its protein is CASSLDPSLGGIYNEQFF.

In this sample, this clone turned up once. J is TRBJ2-1 and V is TRBV6-1, with 9 bases that match TRBD1. V shed 3 bases and J 5 bases; nucleotides not matched to a gene: 11. The CDR3 is 17 residues long. Germline CDR1 is MNHNS and CDR2 is SASEGT. Written as DNA, the CDR3 is TGTGCCAGCAGTGATTACAGGGGGCTCAAGAGGGACAATGAGCAGTTCTTC. It yields the protein CASSDYRGLKRDNEQFF.